What follows are 2 T cell receptor beta chains derived from one specimen sequenced in a study of somatic mutations in cytotoxic T cells in rheumatoid arthritis. Sequenced by immunoSEQ multiplex PCR; TCRdb stores in-frame clones only, minus some. The repertoire includes about 19,000 clones, less than 85% of them detected once, and about 7% sits in the top ten. What was sequenced was CD8+ T cells sorted from blood. These receptors were obtained from a woman aged 40 to 50 with rheumatoid arthritis.

The chain combines TRBV9 with TRBJ2-7; TRBD2 aligns across 7 bases. Per germline, CDR1 SGDLS and CDR2 YYNGEE. The V and J ends lost 4 bases and 2 bases, in that order; junction bases with no gene match: 9. The CDR3 is made up of 15 amino acids. In DNA, the CDR3 is TGTGCCAGCAGCCCCCGGAGCGGGGCCGCCTACGAGCAGTACTTC. Its translation: CASSPRSGAAYEQYF.

This rearrangement joins TRBV19 to TRBJ2-2; the D gene is possibly TRBD1 (5 bases). Germline V gives CDR1 LNHDA, CDR2 SQIVND (reference sequence). The CDR3 length is 14 residues. Trimming took off 3 bases at V and 6 bases at J, with 11 bases between the two ends. Written as DNA, the CDR3 is TGTGCCAGTAGTATTGTTAAAGGGGCCGGGGAGCTGTTTTTT. Residues: CASSIVKGAGELFF.